One and the same sample provided the 24 T cell receptor beta chains below, sequenced in a study of metastatic and nonmetastatic thyroid tumors. Thyroid surgery took place with no prior treatment in any patient. TCRdb re-called clones via MiXCR from the PCR reads. This sample carries about 28,000 clones, 16% of them seen once, and the ten largest clones take 4% to 5.5%. Sequenced material: blood. These receptors were obtained from a female donor with papillary thyroid cancer or a benign thyroid nodule (not recorded which). Some clones in this sample may be carry-over from other donors' samples.

This clone was recorded many times. The V gene is TRBV16, the J gene TRBJ1-2; D gene uncertain. Germline-derived CDR1 and CDR2 are KGHSY and FQNENV. The CDR3 consists of 12 residues. Trimming removed 6 bases from V and 6 bases from J, with 11 bases in between. The CDR3 region has the DNA TGTGCCAGCAGTCCCTATATCGATGGCTACACCTTC. This gives the protein CASSPYIDGYTF. Complete variable domain (other parts from reference TRBV16 and TRBJ1-2): GEEVAQTPKHLVRGEGQKAKLYCAPIKGHSYVFWYQQVLKNEFKFLISFQNENVFDETGMPKERFSAKCLPNSPCSLEIQATKLEDSAVYFCASSPYIDGYTFGSGTRLTVV.

This clone was detected many times. The chain couples TRBV28 to TRBJ1-5; 9 nucleotides agree with TRBD1. Germline assignment: CDR1 MDHEN and CDR2 SYDVKM. Losses at the gene ends were 3 bases for V and 4 bases for J; bases not matched to a gene: 4. The length of the CDR3 is 15 residues. The CDR3 nucleotides are TGTGCCAGCAGTTTTCCGACAGGGGGAAATCAGCCCCAGCATTTT. It is translated as CASSFPTGGNQPQHF.

This clone was detected ten times or more. This chain joins TRBV11-2 and TRBJ2-5, with D hard to call. CDR1 SGHAT and CDR2 FQNNGV come from the germline V gene. There are 13 residues in the CDR3. The V gene lost 8 bases and the J gene lost 3 bases, with 13 bases spanning the gap. The CDR3 region is CASYGPGKETQYF. The CDR3 DNA sequence: TGTGCCAGCTACGGACCCGGAAAAGAGACCCAGTACTTC. Full variable domain (missing parts from reference TRBV11-2 and TRBJ2-5): EAGVAQSPRYKIIEKRQSVAFWCNPISGHATLYWYQQILGQGPKLLIQFQNNGVVDDSQLPKDRFSAERLKGVDSTLKIQPAKLEDSAVYLCASYGPGKETQYFGPGTRLLVL.

The chain carries TRBV5-1 and TRBJ2-5, with 8 bases identical to TRBD2. The CDR3 covers 14 residues. Trimming took 9 bases from V and 5 from J; bases not matched to a gene: 12. The germline gives CDR1 SGHRS, CDR2 YFSETQ. The CDR3 sequence is CAITSGRGVETQYF. In DNA, the CDR3 is TGCGCCATTACAAGCGGGAGAGGGGTGGAGACCCAGTACTTC.

This clone was found many times. The chain employs TRBV6-1 and TRBJ1-1, with D perhaps TRBD1 (5 bases). The length of the CDR3 is 12 residues. Germline V lookup: CDR1 MNHNS, CDR2 SASEGT. Trimming shortened V by 4 bases and J by 7 bases, and 10 bases separated the two germline ends. CDR3 sequence reads: CASSGSGGEAFF. DNA of the CDR3: TGTGCCAGCAGTGGCAGCGGGGGTGAAGCTTTCTTT.

This clone was seen repeatedly, ten times or more. The gene calls are TRBV28 and TRBJ2-3, with D possibly TRBD1 on 6 matching bases. Germline V gene lookup returns CDR1 MDHEN and CDR2 SYDVKM. Between the trimmed V and J ends, which lost 1 base and 5 bases, there was a span of 16 bases. The CDR3 length is 16 residues. CDR3 sequence reads: CASSLLGADWEDTQYF. CDR3 coding DNA: TGTGCCAGCAGTTTATTGGGGGCCGACTGGGAAGATACGCAGTATTTT.

The CDR3 DNA sequence: TGTGCCAGCAGTGGAATGGAGTCCAGGGAGCTGTTTTTT. Its protein product is CASSGMESRELFF. The chain recombines TRBV6-1 with TRBJ2-2, with D uncertain. The CDR3 runs to 13 residues. The germline V and J ends were trimmed by 4 bases and 9 bases, with 12 bases remaining between them. CDR1 is MNHNS, CDR2 SASEGT, per germline.

This clone has ten or more counts. The junction does not match germline at one end; this may be a read error. This chain joins TRBV27 and TRBJ2-7; tentatively, D is TRBD1 (5 bases). Germline CDR1 MNHEY, CDR2 SMNVEV (reference sequence). The CDR3 contains 15 residues. CDR3 region: CANSFLTDWVYEQYF. In DNA, the CDR3 is TGTGCCAACAGTTTCCTGACAGATTGGGTCTACGAGCAGTACTTC.

This clone was picked up many times. The chain couples TRBV3-1 to TRBJ2-7; 7 positions agree with TRBD2. The CDR3 contains 13 residues. J gave up 5 bases and V 2 bases, and 3 bases lay outside the gene matches. Per the germline V gene, CDR1 is LGHDT and CDR2 is YNNKEL (reference sequence). The CDR3 bases are TGTGCCAGCAGCCAAAGGGGAGGGAACGAGCAGTACTTC. As protein: CASSQRGGNEQYF.

This clone was detected ten times or more. The chain links TRBV4-1 to TRBJ2-7; D is ambiguous. This CDR3 comprises 12 residues. The germline V and J ends were trimmed by 0 bases and 6 bases, with 6 bases remaining between them. Germline V lookup: CDR1 MGHRA, CDR2 YSYEKL. The DNA of the CDR3 is TGCGCCAGCAGCCAAGAAGTCTCCGAGCAGTACTTC. It encodes CASSQEVSEQYF.

This clone was seen many times. The chain has TRBV12-3 or TRBV12-4 and TRBJ2-1, with D tentatively TRBD2 (6 bases). This CDR3 contains 16 residues. V lost 4 bases and J 4 bases, leaving 17 bases between the germline ends. The CDR3 protein is CASSSSAASDYNEQFF. The DNA of the CDR3 is TGTGCCAGCAGTTCCAGCGCGGCTAGCGATTACAATGAGCAGTTCTTC.

This chain joins TRBV7-2 and TRBJ1-1; the D is unclear. This CDR3 region has 15 residues. From germline, CDR1 is SGHTA and CDR2 FQGNSA. Trimming took off 0 bases at V and 5 bases at J, with 13 bases between the two ends. CDR3 nucleotide sequence: TGTGCCAGCAGCTTAGCTGAAGTGACACCGACTGAAGCTTTCTTT. It specifies CASSLAEVTPTEAFF.

This clone has just a few counts. A read error may account for a junction end that differs from germline. The chain combines TRBV6-9 with TRBJ2-7; 8 positions agree with TRBD1. CDR1 is MNHGY, CDR2 SVAAGI, per germline. The CDR3 spans 15 residues. CDR3 in DNA: TGCGCCAGCAGCCGAGGGGGACAGGTGGCCTACGAGCAGTACTTC. It specifies CASSRGGQVAYEQYF.

This clone was seen at least ten times. The chain recombines TRBV3-1 with TRBJ1-2; perhaps TRBD1 as D (6 bases). The CDR3 has 18 amino acids. Trimming took off 0 bases at V and 4 bases at J, with 21 bases between the two ends. Germline V gene data show CDR1 as LGHDT and CDR2 as YNNKEL (reference sequence). The DNA of the CDR3 is TGTGCCAGCAGCCAAGAAGCTCCCGGGACAACCCGGGGCTATGGCTACACCTTC. It specifies CASSQEAPGTTRGYGYTF. Full variable domain (rest looked up from reference TRBV3-1 and TRBJ1-2): DTAVSQTPKYLVTQMGNDKSIKCEQNLGHDTMYWYKQDSKKFLKIMFSYNNKELIINETVPNRFSPKSPDKAHLNLHINSLELGDSAVYFCASSQEAPGTTRGYGYTFGSGTRLTVV.

This clone has only one observation. The rearrangement joins TRBV20-1 to TRBJ2-7; perhaps D is TRBD1 or TRBD2 (7 bases each). From germline, CDR1 is DFQATT and CDR2 SNEGSKA (reference sequence). CDR3 length equals 10 residues. The CDR3 coding sequence is TGCAGCCCCCAGGGGGGGGAGCAGTACTTC. It codes for CSPQGGEQYF.

Ten or more counts support this clone. The chain combines TRBV7-8 with TRBJ2-5, with 10 bases matching TRBD2. V gave up 2 bases and J gave up 5 bases; unmatched junction bases: 8. CDR1 is SGHVS and CDR2 is FQNEAQ in the germline V gene. The CDR3 contains 16 residues. For the CDR3, the DNA is TGTGCCAGCAGCTTACCAGCGGGAGGGGGTTGGGAGACCCAGTACTTC. Amino acids: CASSLPAGGGWETQYF.

Sample share makes this clone medium-sized. The chain couples TRBV2 to TRBJ2-1; D may match TRBD1 or TRBD2 (5 bases each). Trimming cost V 6 bases and J 2 bases, with 14 bases left between them. Germline V lookup: CDR1 SNHLY, CDR2 FYNNEI. The CDR3 loop spans 15 amino acids. Here the CDR3 reads CASRELLGAYNEQFF. The CDR3 coding sequence is TGTGCCAGCAGGGAATTACTAGGGGCCTACAATGAGCAGTTCTTC.

This clone was observed at least ten times. The J gene is TRBJ1-5, the V gene TRBV30, with TRBD1 identical over 9 bases. V dropped 2 bases and J dropped 5; count of bases not matched to a gene: 7. CDR3 length: 15 amino acids. Germline V gene sequence: CDR1 GTSNPN, CDR2 SVGIG (reference sequence). This CDR3 is CAWSNGQGQHQPQHF. The CDR3 nucleotides read TGTGCCTGGAGTAACGGACAGGGGCAGCATCAGCCCCAGCATTTT.

This clone was seen repeatedly, ten times or more. The same CDR3 is also encoded by other DNA sequences in this sample. The chain uses TRBV7-2 and TRBJ2-1; 7 nucleotides align to TRBD1. Germline CDR1 SGHTA, CDR2 FQGNSA. The CDR3 covers 13 residues. J lost 8 bases, V lost 5 bases, and 6 bases had no gene match. CDR3 residues: CASSIAQGYEQFF. The CDR3 DNA is TGTGCCAGCAGCATCGCACAGGGGTATGAGCAGTTCTTC. Combining the CDR3 with reference TRBV7-2 and TRBJ2-1 gives the whole variable domain GAGVSQSPSNKVTEKGKDVELRCDPISGHTALYWYRQSLGQGLEFLIYFQGNSAPDKSGLPSDRFSAERTGGSVSTLTIQRTQQEDSAVYLCASSIAQGYEQFFGPGTRLTVL.

In its sample, this clone was seen many times. The CDR3 DNA is TGTGCCTGGAATCAGCCGAGGGGCGACCCGTACTTC. Protein sequence: CAWNQPRGDPYF. The chain carries TRBV30 and TRBJ2-7, with D perhaps being TRBD1 or TRBD2 (5 bases each). The CDR3 length is 12 residues. The V gene's germline CDR1 is GTSNPN and CDR2 SVGIG (reference sequence). V gave up 4 bases and J gave up 12 bases, with 19 bases separating them. Together with reference TRBV30 and TRBJ2-7, the CDR3 gives the full variable domain: SQTIHQWPATLVQPVGSPLSLECTVEGTSNPNLYWYRQAAGRGLQLLFYSVGIGQISSEVPQNLSASRPQDRQFILSSKKLLLSDSGFYLCAWNQPRGDPYFGPGTRLTVT.

This clone appeared a few times. This may come from a read error, since a much larger clone is one base off. Other DNA sequences in the same sample also yield this CDR3. In DNA form, the CDR3 reads TGTGCCAGCAGCCCCCAATTCGGACAGGGCGTTCCTGAAAAACTGTTTTTT. The encoded protein is CASSPQFGQGVPEKLFF. The rearrangement links TRBV3-1 to TRBJ1-4; 8 positions match TRBD1. The length of the CDR3 is 17 residues. The J segment lost 7 bases and the V segment lost 4 bases, leaving 14 bases of the junction unmatched. Germline CDR1 reads LGHDT; CDR2 reads YNNKEL (reference sequence).

This clone was observed many times. The chain has TRBV18 and TRBJ2-7; 7 positions agree with TRBD2. CDR3 size: 13 residues. V shed 3 bases and J 2 bases; nucleotides not matched to a gene: 1. Per germline, CDR1 KGHSH and CDR2 LQKENI. The CDR3 region has the DNA TGTGCCAGCTCACCTGGACTAGCCTACGAGCAGTACTTC. Amino acids: CASSPGLAYEQYF.

This clone came up many times. V is TRBV27 and J is TRBJ1-5; D may be TRBD1 (5 bases). CDR1 and CDR2 (germline): MNHEY, SMNVEV (reference sequence). The CDR3 loop spans 14 amino acids. The V end was cut by 3 bases, the J end by 6 bases, with 12 bases between. CDR3 sequence: CASSFSGGAQPQHF. The DNA for the CDR3 is TGTGCCAGCAGTTTTTCGGGGGGAGCTCAGCCCCAGCATTTT.

This clone has at least ten counts. This could be a read error, since a much larger clone is one nucleotide away. The identical CDR3 is also encoded by other nucleotide sequences in the sample. J is TRBJ2-1 and V is TRBV9; D is perhaps TRBD2 (6 bases). CDR3 length: 16 amino acids. Per the germline V gene, CDR1 is SGDLS and CDR2 is YYNGEE. Trimming removed 4 bases from V and 1 base from J, with 15 bases in between. CDR3 coding DNA: TGTGCCAGCAGCCAAACACTAGCCAGTTCCTACAATGAGCAGTTCTTC. Protein: CASSQTLASSYNEQFF. Variable domain in full (rest from reference TRBV9 and TRBJ2-1): DSGVTQTPKHLITATGQRVTLRCSPRSGDLSVYWYQQSLDQGLQFLIQYYNGEERAKGNILERFSAQQFPDLHSELNLSSLELGDSALYFCASSQTLASSYNEQFFGPGTRLTVL.